This TCR beta chain derives from a study of cytomegalovirus exposure and HLA in healthy donors. General study findings and limits: It was only CMV serostatus that was available as immune exposure information. In an earlier analysis, about 87% or about 30%: the productive usage of most TCR beta V segments.

This CDR3 is 13 amino acids long. V was clipped by 3 bases and J by 5 bases, with 7 bases between them. Germline CDR1 is SEHNR and CDR2 is FQNEAQ (reference sequence). A multiplex PCR was run with 60 Vbeta primers and 13 Jbeta primers. TCRdb's copy holds only in-frame clones and misses some; the assay was immunoSEQ multiplex PCR. In the table there are 110,000 to 150,000 clones, just under 85% of which are singletons. On this clone: Its antigen remains unidentified.

The rearrangement joins TRBV7-9 to TRBJ1-4; TRBD1 is a possible D gene (5 bases). The material sequenced was PBMCs. This sequence was found in a woman in her sixties in good health and CMV-seropositive. Here the CDR3 reads CASSFSGNEKLFF. Written as DNA, the CDR3 is TGTGCCAGCAGCTTCTCAGGGAATGAAAAACTGTTTTTT.